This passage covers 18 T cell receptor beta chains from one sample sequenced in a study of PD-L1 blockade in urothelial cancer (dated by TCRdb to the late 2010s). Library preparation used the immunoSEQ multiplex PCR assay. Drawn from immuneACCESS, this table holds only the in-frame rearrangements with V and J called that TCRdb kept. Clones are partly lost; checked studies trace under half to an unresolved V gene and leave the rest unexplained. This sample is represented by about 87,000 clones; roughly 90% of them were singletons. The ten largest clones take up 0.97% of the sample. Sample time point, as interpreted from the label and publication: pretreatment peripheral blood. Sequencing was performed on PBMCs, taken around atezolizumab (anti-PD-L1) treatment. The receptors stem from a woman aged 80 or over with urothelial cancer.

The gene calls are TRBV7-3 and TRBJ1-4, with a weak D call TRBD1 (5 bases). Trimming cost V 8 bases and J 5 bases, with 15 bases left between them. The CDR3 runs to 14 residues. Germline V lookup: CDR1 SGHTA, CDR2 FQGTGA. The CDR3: CASDQGLINEKLFF. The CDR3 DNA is TGTGCCAGCGACCAGGGACTTATAAATGAAAAACTGTTTTTT.

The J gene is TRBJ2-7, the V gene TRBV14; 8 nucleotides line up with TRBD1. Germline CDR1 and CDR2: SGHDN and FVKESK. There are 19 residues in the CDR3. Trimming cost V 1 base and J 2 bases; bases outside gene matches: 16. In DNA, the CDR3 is TGTGCCAGCAGCCAAGGTCGGCTGTGGGACAGGCGAGGGACCTACGAGCAGTACTTC. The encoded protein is CASSQGRLWDRRGTYEQYF.

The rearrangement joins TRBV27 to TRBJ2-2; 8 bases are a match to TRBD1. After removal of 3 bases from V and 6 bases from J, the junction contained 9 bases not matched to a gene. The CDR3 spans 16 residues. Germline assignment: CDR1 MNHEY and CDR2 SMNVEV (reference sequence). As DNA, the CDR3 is TGTGCCAGCAGTTTCCAGGGGGCCGGAATAGCCGGGGAGCTGTTTTTT. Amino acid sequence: CASSFQGAGIAGELFF.

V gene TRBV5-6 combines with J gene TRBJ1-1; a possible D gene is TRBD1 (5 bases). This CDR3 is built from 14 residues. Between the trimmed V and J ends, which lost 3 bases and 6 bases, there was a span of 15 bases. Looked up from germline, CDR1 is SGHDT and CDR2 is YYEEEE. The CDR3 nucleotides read TGTGCCAGCAGCTACCAACGACAGAGGCCTGAAGCTTTCTTT. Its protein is CASSYQRQRPEAFF.

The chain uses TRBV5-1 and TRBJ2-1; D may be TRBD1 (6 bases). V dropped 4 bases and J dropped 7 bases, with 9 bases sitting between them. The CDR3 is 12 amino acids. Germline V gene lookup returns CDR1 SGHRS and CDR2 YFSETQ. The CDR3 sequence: CASSRTGNEQFF. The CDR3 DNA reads TGCGCCAGCAGCAGAACAGGGAATGAGCAGTTCTTC.

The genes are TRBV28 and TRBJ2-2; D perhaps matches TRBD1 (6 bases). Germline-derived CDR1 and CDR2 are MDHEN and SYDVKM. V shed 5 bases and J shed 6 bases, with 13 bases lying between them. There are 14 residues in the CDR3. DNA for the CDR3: TGTGCCAGCAGTCTTACAGGGTCCCCCGGGGAGCTGTTTTTT. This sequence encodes CASSLTGSPGELFF. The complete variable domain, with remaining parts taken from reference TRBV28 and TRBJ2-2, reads DVKVTQSSRYLVKRTGEKVFLECVQDMDHENMFWYRQDPGLGLRLIYFSYDVKMKEKGDIPEGYSVSREKKERFSLILESASTNQTSMYLCASSLTGSPGELFFGEGSRLTVL.

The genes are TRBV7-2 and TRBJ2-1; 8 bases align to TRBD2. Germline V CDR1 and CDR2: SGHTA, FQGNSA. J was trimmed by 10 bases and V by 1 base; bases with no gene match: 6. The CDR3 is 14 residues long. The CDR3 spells CASSLGLAGLEQFF. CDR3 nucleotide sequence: TGTGCCAGCAGCTTAGGGCTAGCGGGTTTGGAGCAGTTCTTC.

This CDR3 is CATSLSRGRTDTYNEQFF. Here the CDR3 DNA reads TGTGCCACCAGCCTCTCCCGGGGGAGGACGGATACATACAATGAGCAGTTCTTC. The chain links TRBV15 to TRBJ2-1; TRBD2 is a possible D gene (6 bases). This CDR3 is built from 18 residues. V was pared by 5 bases and J by 4 bases, with 24 bases between. From germline, CDR1 is LNHNV and CDR2 YYDKDF (reference sequence).

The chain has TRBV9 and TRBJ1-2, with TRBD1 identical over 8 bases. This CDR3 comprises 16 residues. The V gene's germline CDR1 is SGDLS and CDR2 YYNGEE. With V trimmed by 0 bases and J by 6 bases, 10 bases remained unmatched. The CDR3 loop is CASSVGRQGARNGYTF. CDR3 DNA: TGTGCCAGCAGCGTAGGAAGGCAGGGGGCGCGAAATGGCTACACCTTC.

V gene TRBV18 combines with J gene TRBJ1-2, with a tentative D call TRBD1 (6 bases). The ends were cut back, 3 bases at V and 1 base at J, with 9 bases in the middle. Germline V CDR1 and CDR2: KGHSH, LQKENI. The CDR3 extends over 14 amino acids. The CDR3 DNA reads TGTGCCAGCTCACCCGAGGACAGTAACTATGGCTACACCTTC. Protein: CASSPEDSNYGYTF.

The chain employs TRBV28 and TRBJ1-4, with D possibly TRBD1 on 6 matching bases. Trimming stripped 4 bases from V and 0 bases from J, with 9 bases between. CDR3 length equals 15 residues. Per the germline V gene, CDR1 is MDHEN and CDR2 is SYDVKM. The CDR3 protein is CASSSGTPTNEKLFF. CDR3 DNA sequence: TGTGCCAGCAGTTCCGGGACACCAACTAATGAAAAACTGTTTTTT.

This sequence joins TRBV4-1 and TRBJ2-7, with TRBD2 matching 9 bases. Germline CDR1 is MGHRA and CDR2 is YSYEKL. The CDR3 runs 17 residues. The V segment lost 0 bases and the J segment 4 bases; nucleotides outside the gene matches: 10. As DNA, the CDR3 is TGCGCCAGCAGCCAAGACCGACCGCTAGCGGGAAGTTACGAGCAGTACTTC. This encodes CASSQDRPLAGSYEQYF.

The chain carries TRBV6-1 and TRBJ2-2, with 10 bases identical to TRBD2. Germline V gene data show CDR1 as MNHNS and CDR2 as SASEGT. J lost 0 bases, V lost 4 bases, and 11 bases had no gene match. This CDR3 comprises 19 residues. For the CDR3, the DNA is TGTGCCAGCAGTGGGTCTAGCGGGAGTGTAGAGGCGAACACCGGGGAGCTGTTTTTT. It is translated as CASSGSSGSVEANTGELFF.

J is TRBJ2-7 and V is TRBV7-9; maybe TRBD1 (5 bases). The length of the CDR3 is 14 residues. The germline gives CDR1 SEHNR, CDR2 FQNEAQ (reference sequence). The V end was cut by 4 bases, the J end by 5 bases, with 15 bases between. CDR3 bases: TGTGCCAGCAGCTCCGAGTCAAGGGGTAACGAGCAGTACTTC. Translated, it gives CASSSESRGNEQYF.

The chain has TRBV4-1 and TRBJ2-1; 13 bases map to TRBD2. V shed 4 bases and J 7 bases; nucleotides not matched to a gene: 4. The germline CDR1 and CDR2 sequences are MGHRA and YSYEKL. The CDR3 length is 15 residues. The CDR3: CASSPRTSGRNEQFF. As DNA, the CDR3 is TGCGCCAGCAGCCCCCGGACTAGCGGGAGAAATGAGCAGTTCTTC.

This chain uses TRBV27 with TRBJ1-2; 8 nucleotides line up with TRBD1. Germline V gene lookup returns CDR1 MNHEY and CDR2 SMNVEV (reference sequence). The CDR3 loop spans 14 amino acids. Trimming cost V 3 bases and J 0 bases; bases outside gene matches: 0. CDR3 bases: TGTGCCAGCAGTTTGACAGGGGCTAACTATGGCTACACCTTC. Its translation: CASSLTGANYGYTF.

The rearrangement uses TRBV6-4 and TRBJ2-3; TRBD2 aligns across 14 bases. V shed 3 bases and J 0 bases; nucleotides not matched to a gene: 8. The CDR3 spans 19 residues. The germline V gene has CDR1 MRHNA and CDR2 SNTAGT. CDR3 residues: CASSETGLAGGPSTDTQYF. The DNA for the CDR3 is TGTGCCAGCAGTGAGACCGGACTAGCGGGAGGCCCTAGCACAGATACGCAGTATTTT.

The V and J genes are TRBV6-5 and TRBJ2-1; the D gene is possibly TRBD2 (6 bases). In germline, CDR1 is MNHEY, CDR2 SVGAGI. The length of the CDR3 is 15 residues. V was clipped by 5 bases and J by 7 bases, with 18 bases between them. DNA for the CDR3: TGTGCCAGCAGTCGACCCGGAGGGCCGGGTAATGAGCAGTTCTTC. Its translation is CASSRPGGPGNEQFF.